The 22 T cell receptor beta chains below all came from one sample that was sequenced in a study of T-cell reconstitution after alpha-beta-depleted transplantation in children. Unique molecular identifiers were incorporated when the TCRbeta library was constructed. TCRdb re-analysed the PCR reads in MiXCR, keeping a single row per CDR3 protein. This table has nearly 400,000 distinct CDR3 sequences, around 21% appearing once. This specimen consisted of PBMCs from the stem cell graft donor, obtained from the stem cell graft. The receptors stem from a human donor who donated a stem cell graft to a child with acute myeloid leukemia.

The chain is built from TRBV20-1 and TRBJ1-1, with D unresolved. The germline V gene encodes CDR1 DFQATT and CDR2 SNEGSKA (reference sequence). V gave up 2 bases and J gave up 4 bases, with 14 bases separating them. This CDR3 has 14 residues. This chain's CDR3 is CSARSEPMATEAFF. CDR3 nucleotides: TGCAGTGCTAGATCTGAGCCTATGGCCACTGAAGCTTTCTTT.

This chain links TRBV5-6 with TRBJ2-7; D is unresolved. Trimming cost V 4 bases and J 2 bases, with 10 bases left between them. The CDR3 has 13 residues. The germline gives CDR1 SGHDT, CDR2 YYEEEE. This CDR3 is CASSPGSTYEQYF. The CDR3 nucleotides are TGTGCCAGCAGCCCGGGCAGTACCTACGAGCAGTACTTC.

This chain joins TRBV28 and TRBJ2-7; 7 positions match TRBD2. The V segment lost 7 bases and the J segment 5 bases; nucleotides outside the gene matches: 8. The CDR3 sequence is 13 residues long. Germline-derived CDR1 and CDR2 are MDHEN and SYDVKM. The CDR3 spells CASTQAGVHEQYF. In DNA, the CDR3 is TGTGCCAGCACTCAGGCGGGGGTCCACGAGCAGTACTTC.

In DNA, the CDR3 is TGTGCCAGCAGGGTAACGGGGGGTAACACTGAAGCTTTCTTT. Its translation is CASRVTGGNTEAFF. V usage is TRBV27 and J usage is TRBJ1-1; a possible D gene is TRBD1 (5 bases). Trimming took off 6 bases at V and 2 bases at J, with 13 bases between the two ends. CDR3 length: 14 amino acids. Germline V gene sequence: CDR1 MNHEY, CDR2 SMNVEV (reference sequence).

CDR3 sequence: CASSDSSTQYF. The CDR3 DNA sequence: TGTGCCAGCAGTGATAGTAGTACGCAGTATTTT. This chain links TRBV6-1 with TRBJ2-3; D gene unclear. CDR3 length equals 11 residues. Trimming took 3 bases from V and 8 from J, leaving 6 bases between them. CDR1 is MNHNS, CDR2 SASEGT, per germline.

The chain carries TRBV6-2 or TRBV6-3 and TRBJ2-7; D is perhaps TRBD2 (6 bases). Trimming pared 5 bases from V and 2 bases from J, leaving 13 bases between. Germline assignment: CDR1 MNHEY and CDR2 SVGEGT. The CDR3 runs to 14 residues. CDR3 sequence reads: CASSNSGPPYEQYF. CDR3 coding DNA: TGTGCCAGCAGTAACAGCGGGCCCCCCTACGAGCAGTACTTC.

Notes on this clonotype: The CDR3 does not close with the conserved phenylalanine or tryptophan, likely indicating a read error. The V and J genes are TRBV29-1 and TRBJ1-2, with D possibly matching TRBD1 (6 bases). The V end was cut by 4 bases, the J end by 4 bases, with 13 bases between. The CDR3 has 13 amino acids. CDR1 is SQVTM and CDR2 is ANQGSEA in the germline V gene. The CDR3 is CSVAPGDAYGYTC. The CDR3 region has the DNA TGCAGCGTTGCACCAGGGGATGCCTATGGCTACACCTGC.

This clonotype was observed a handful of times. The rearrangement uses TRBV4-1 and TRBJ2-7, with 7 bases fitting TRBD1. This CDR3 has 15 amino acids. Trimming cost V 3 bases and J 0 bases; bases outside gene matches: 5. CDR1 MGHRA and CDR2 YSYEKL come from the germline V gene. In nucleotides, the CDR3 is TGCGCCAGCAGCCAGAACAGGGGAAGCTCCTACGAGCAGTACTTC. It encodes CASSQNRGSSYEQYF.

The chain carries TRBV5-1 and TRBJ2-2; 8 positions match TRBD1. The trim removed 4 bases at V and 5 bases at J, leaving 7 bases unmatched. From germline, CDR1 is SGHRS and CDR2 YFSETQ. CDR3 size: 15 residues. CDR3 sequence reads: CASSPQTGETGELFF. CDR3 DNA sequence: TGCGCCAGCAGCCCCCAGACAGGGGAGACCGGGGAGCTGTTTTTT. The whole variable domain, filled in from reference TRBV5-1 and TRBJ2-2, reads KAGVTQTPRYLIKTRGQQVTLSCSPISGHRSVSWYQQTPGQGLQFLFEYFSETQRNKGNFPGRFSGRQFSNSRSEMNVSTLELGDSALYLCASSPQTGETGELFFGEGSRLTVL.

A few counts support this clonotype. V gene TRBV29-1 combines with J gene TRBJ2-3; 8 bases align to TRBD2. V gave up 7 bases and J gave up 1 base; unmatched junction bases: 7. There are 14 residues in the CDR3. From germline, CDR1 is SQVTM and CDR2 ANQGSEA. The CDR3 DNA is TGCAGCGCGGGGGGGCTACAGGGCACAGATACGCAGTATTTT. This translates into CSAGGLQGTDTQYF.

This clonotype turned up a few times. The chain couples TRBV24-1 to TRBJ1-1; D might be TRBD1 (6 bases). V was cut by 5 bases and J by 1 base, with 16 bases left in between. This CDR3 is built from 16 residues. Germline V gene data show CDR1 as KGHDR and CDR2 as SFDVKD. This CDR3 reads CATSVVWGHPNTEAFF. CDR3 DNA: TGTGCCACCAGTGTAGTATGGGGGCACCCGAACACTGAAGCTTTCTTT.

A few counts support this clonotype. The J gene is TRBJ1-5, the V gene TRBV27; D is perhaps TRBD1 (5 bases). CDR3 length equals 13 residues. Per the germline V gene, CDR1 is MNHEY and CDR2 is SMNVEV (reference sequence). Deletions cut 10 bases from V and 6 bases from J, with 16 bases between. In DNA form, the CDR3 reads TGTGCCACCGCGCAGGGATGGGGTCAGCCCCAGCATTTT. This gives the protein CATAQGWGQPQHF.

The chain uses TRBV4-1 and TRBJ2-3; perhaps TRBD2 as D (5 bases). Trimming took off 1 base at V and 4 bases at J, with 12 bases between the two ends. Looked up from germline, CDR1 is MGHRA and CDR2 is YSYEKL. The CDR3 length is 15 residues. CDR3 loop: CASSQVIGKADTQYF. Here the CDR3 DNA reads TGCGCCAGCAGCCAAGTGATCGGGAAAGCAGATACGCAGTATTTT.

The CDR3 sequence is CASSFVRGQETQYF. CDR3 DNA sequence: TGTGCCAGCAGTTTTGTAAGGGGCCAAGAGACCCAGTACTTC. The chain has TRBV28 and TRBJ2-5; tentatively, D is TRBD1 (5 bases). Trimming cost V 3 bases and J 1 base, with 9 bases left between them. Per the germline V gene, CDR1 is MDHEN and CDR2 is SYDVKM. This CDR3 region has 14 residues.

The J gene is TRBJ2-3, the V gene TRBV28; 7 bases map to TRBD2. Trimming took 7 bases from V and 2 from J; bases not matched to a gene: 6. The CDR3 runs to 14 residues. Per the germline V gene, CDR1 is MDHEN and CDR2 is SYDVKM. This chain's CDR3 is CASNRGRLTDTQYF. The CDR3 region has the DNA TGTGCCAGCAACCGCGGGAGACTCACAGATACGCAGTATTTT.

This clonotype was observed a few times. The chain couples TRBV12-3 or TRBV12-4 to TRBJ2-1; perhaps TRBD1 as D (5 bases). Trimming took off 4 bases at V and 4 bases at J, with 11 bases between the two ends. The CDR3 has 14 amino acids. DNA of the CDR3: TGTGCCAGCAGTTATAAGGGGTTATACAATGAGCAGTTCTTC. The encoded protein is CASSYKGLYNEQFF.

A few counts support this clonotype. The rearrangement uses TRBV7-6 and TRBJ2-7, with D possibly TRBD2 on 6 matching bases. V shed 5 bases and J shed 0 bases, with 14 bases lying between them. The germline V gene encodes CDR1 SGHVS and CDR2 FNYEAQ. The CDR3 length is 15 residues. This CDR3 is CASSLDIGGSYEQYF. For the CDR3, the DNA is TGTGCCAGCAGCCTGGATATCGGGGGCTCCTACGAGCAGTACTTC.

The CDR3 reads CSARDGRSGTEAFF. The CDR3 coding sequence is TGCAGTGCTAGAGACGGCAGGTCGGGCACTGAAGCTTTCTTT. The V gene is TRBV20-1, the J gene TRBJ1-1; D remains ambiguous. This CDR3 region has 14 residues. Germline V gene lookup returns CDR1 DFQATT and CDR2 SNEGSKA (reference sequence). V was shortened by 0 bases and J by 4 bases, with 12 bases between the two germline ends.

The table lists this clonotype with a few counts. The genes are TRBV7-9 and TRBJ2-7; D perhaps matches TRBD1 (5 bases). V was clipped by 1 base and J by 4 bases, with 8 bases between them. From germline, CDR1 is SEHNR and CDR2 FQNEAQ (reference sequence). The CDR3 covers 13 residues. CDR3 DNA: TGTGCCAGCAGCTTAGACAAGGGGTACGAGCAGTACTTC. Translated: CASSLDKGYEQYF. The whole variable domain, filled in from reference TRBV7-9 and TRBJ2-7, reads DTGVSQNPRHKITKRGQNVTFRCDPISEHNRLYWYRQTLGQGPEFLTYFQNEAQLEKSRLLSDRFSAERPKGSFSTLEIQRTEQGDSAMYLCASSLDKGYEQYFGPGTRLTVT.

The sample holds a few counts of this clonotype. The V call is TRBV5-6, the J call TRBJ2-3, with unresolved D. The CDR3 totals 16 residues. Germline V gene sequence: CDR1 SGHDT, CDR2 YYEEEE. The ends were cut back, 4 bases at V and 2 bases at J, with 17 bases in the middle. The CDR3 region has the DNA TGTGCCAGCAGCCCGACACAACGCCGCAACACAGATACGCAGTATTTT. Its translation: CASSPTQRRNTDTQYF.

DNA for the CDR3: TGCGCCAGCAGCAGGCGGGGACTAGGGGTCAATGAGCAGTTCTTC. As protein: CASSRRGLGVNEQFF. This chain links TRBV4-1 with TRBJ2-1; 8 positions agree with TRBD2. Germline V gene data show CDR1 as MGHRA and CDR2 as YSYEKL. Trimming took 5 bases from V and 6 from J; bases not matched to a gene: 9. This CDR3 comprises 15 residues.

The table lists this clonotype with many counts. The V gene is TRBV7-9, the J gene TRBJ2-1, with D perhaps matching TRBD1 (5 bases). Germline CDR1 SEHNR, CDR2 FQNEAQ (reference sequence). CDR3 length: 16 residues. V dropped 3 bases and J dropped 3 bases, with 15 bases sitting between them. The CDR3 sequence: CASSFRGALRYNEQFF. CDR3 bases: TGTGCCAGCAGCTTTCGTGGGGCCCTACGCTACAATGAGCAGTTCTTC.